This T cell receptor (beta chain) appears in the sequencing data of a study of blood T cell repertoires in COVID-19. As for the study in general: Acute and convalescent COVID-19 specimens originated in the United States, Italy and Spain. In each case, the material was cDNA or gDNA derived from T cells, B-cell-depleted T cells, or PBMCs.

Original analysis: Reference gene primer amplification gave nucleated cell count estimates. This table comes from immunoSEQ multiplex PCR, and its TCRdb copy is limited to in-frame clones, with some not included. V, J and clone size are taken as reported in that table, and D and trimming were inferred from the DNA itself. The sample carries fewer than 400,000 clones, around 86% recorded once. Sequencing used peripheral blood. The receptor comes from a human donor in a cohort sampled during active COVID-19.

As DNA, the CDR3 is TGTGCCAGCAGTTCCGGGGTTGAGGAAAAACTGTTTTTT. Translation: CASSSGVEEKLFF. The rearrangement joins TRBV12-3 or TRBV12-4 to TRBJ1-4, with unresolved D. The CDR3 totals 13 residues. V gave up 4 bases and J gave up 8 bases, with 11 bases separating them.